This T cell receptor (beta chain) was documented in a study of cytomegalovirus exposure and HLA in healthy donors. CDR1 is GTSNPN, CDR2 SVGIG, per germline (reference sequence). Trimming left V 5 bases short and J 2 bases short, with 20 bases between. The CDR3 is 16 amino acids. 60 Vbeta and 13 Jbeta primers were used in PCR. TCRdb keeps only in-frame clones here, not all; method: immunoSEQ multiplex PCR. The sample has around 130,000 clones, about 82% seen once. The chain uses TRBV30 and TRBJ2-3; D is perhaps TRBD1 (6 bases). The receptor was isolated from a man aged 25-45 years in good health and CMV-seronegative. The sequencing input was PBMCs. The CDR3 DNA sequence: TGTGCCTGGGGGGCAGGGGACCGCCTTATCACAGATACGCAGTATTTT. As protein: CAWGAGDRLITDTQYF.